Listed here are 29 T cell receptor beta chains from one sample, sequenced in a study of blood T cell repertoires in COVID-19. The assay was immunoSEQ multiplex PCR, and TCRdb's table has in-frame clones only and misses some. The table has around 43,000 clones, 60% to 80% seen once; the top ten hold 19%. Sequencing was carried out using peripheral blood. The receptors come from a man aged 65-85 years with acute or convalescent COVID-19.

CDR3 bases: TGTGCCAGCAGCTTCACTAGCGGCTCCTACAATGAGCAGTTCTTC. Its translation is CASSFTSGSYNEQFF. The chain has TRBV6-4 and TRBJ2-1; 8 nucleotides align to TRBD2. Unmatched junction bases numbered 4, after V lost 6 bases and J lost 0 bases. The CDR3 extends over 15 amino acids. Germline CDR1 and CDR2: MRHNA and SNTAGT.

As to this clone: A junction boundary mismatches the germline segment, possibly from a read error. The chain combines TRBV28 with TRBJ2-7, with D perhaps matching TRBD1 (5 bases). Per germline, CDR1 MDHEN and CDR2 SYDVKM. The length of the CDR3 is 13 residues. The CDR3 loop is CASSVRQTYGQYF. The CDR3 DNA sequence: TGTGCCAGCAGTGTCAGACAGACCTACGGGCAGTACTTC.

The chain recombines TRBV11-2 with TRBJ1-4; tentative D call: TRBD1 (5 bases). Trimming removed 1 base at V and 7 bases at J, with 13 bases between. Germline V gene data show CDR1 as SGHAT and CDR2 as FQNNGV. The CDR3 loop spans 15 amino acids. CDR3 bases: TGTGCCAGCAGCTTAGGGCAGGGTCCTACTGAAAAACTGTTTTTT. Protein sequence: CASSLGQGPTEKLFF.

V gene TRBV19 combines with J gene TRBJ2-7; weak D call: TRBD1 (6 bases). The germline V gene encodes CDR1 LNHDA and CDR2 SQIVND (reference sequence). Trimming took off 6 bases at V and 9 bases at J, with 21 bases between the two ends. The CDR3 covers 14 residues. In DNA form, the CDR3 reads TGTGCCAGTAGCCCCAGGGACATCCGAGGGAGGCAGTACTTC. Translated, it gives CASSPRDIRGRQYF.

This chain uses TRBV5-4 with TRBJ1-6; the D gene is possibly TRBD1 (6 bases). The CDR3 totals 15 residues. The germline V and J ends were trimmed by 3 bases and 8 bases, with 15 bases remaining between them. CDR1 and CDR2 from the germline V gene are SGHNT and YYREEE (reference sequence). This CDR3 is CASSWGRAGDSPLHF. The CDR3 nucleotides are TGTGCCAGCAGCTGGGGGAGGGCAGGGGATTCACCCCTCCACTTT.

The V call is TRBV19, the J call TRBJ1-5; D might be TRBD1 (6 bases). This CDR3 comprises 16 residues. Trimming removed 3 bases from V and 6 bases from J, with 18 bases in between. The germline V gene encodes CDR1 LNHDA and CDR2 SQIVND (reference sequence). The CDR3 DNA reads TGTGCCAGTAGTATGTACAGGACAGAGGGCAGTCAGCCCCAGCATTTT. Amino acids: CASSMYRTEGSQPQHF.

CDR3 DNA: TGTGCCAGTAGAGTATCACAGAGGGACATTCAGTACTTC. Its translation is CASRVSQRDIQYF. V is TRBV19 and J is TRBJ2-4; weak D call: TRBD2 (5 bases). Germline lookup yields CDR1 LNHDA and CDR2 SQIVND (reference sequence). V shed 6 bases and J shed 8 bases, with 14 bases lying between them. The CDR3 spans 13 residues.

This clone was picked up one time. V gene TRBV6-5 combines with J gene TRBJ1-1; D is unclear. Between the trimmed V and J ends, which lost 2 bases and 5 bases, there was a span of 9 bases. Germline lookup yields CDR1 MNHEY and CDR2 SVGAGI. The CDR3 extends over 13 amino acids. DNA for the CDR3: TGTGCCAGCAGTTACGGCCGGAGAACTGAAGCTTTCTTT. Its protein product is CASSYGRRTEAFF.

The genes are TRBV5-4 and TRBJ1-6, with no clear D. In germline, CDR1 is SGHNT, CDR2 YYREEE (reference sequence). The CDR3 has 14 amino acids. Trimming shortened V by 5 bases and J by 6 bases, and 12 bases separated the two germline ends. The CDR3 DNA sequence: TGTGCCAGCAGGAGCGGGGAAGGTAATTCACCCCTCCACTTT. The encoded protein is CASRSGEGNSPLHF.

The gene calls are TRBV9 and TRBJ2-2, with 7 bases that match TRBD2. From germline, CDR1 is SGDLS and CDR2 YYNGEE. The trim removed 0 bases at V and 3 bases at J, leaving 2 bases unmatched. This CDR3 is 15 amino acids long. The DNA of the CDR3 is TGTGCCAGCAGCGTAGTAGGGAGGGACACCGGGGAGCTGTTTTTT. Residues: CASSVVGRDTGELFF.

The chain links TRBV10-2 to TRBJ1-6; 7 nucleotides match TRBD1. Per germline, CDR1 WSHSY and CDR2 SAAADI. There are 15 residues in the CDR3. Losses at the gene ends were 6 bases for V and 10 bases for J; bases not matched to a gene: 12. CDR3 residues: CASREPGGWGSPLHF. The CDR3 nucleotides read TGCGCCAGCAGGGAGCCAGGGGGATGGGGATCACCCCTCCACTTT.

The J gene is TRBJ2-3, the V gene TRBV28; D possibly corresponds to TRBD2 (5 bases). From germline, CDR1 is MDHEN and CDR2 SYDVKM. Trimming pared 5 bases from V and 1 base from J, leaving 16 bases between. The CDR3 consists of 16 residues. The CDR3 DNA sequence: TGTGCCAGCAGTCCGCCCCCTGGAGGCGGCACAGATACGCAGTATTTT. Translated: CASSPPPGGGTDTQYF.

J is TRBJ2-3 and V is TRBV7-2; 10 bases are a match to TRBD2. V lost 6 bases, J lost 8 bases, and 17 bases stayed unmatched. Looked up from germline, CDR1 is SGHTA and CDR2 is FQGNSA. The CDR3 runs 17 residues. The CDR3 DNA sequence: TGTGCCAGCAGTTCCGGGTGGAGCGGGGGGGTAGTAAGTACGCAGTATTTT. It encodes CASSSGWSGGVVSTQYF.

The chain links TRBV5-5 to TRBJ1-1, with 9 bases fitting TRBD1. There are 16 residues in the CDR3. With 0 bases clipped from V and 4 bases from J, the junction kept 7 bases outside the gene matches. CDR1 SGHKS and CDR2 YYEKEE come from the germline V gene (reference sequence). The CDR3 nucleotides are TGTGCCAGCAGCTTGGACCCCGGGACAGGGATCACTGAAGCTTTCTTT. Its protein is CASSLDPGTGITEAFF.

This chain joins TRBV15 and TRBJ2-6; D may be TRBD2 (5 bases). V lost 1 base and J lost 1, with 11 bases in between. CDR1 is LNHNV, CDR2 YYDKDF, per germline (reference sequence). This CDR3 has 17 residues. Here the CDR3 DNA reads TGTGCCACCAGCAGAGCGGACGGGGTGTCTGGGGCCAACGTCCTGACTTTC. This gives the protein CATSRADGVSGANVLTF.

This clone is a singleton in its sample. CDR3 in DNA: TGCGCCAGCAGCTTGCAGGGGCAAGGCGAAAAACTGTTTTTT. Its translation is CASSLQGQGEKLFF. The V call is TRBV5-1, the J call TRBJ1-4, with TRBD1 as a possible D gene (6 bases). With 1 base removed from V and 8 bases from J, the gap between germline ends came to 12 bases. Germline CDR1 and CDR2: SGHRS and YFSETQ. This CDR3 has 14 amino acids. Supplemented by reference TRBV5-1 and TRBJ1-4, the full variable domain reads KAGVTQTPRYLIKTRGQQVTLSCSPISGHRSVSWYQQTPGQGLQFLFEYFSETQRNKGNFPGRFSGRQFSNSRSEMNVSTLELGDSALYLCASSLQGQGEKLFFGSGTQLSVL.

This rearrangement joins TRBV5-1 to TRBJ2-3; TRBD1 agrees at 9 bases. Unmatched junction bases numbered 4, after V lost 2 bases and J lost 6 bases. CDR1 is SGHRS, CDR2 YFSETQ, per germline. The CDR3 runs 14 residues. CDR3 protein: CASSLQGAQDTQYF. DNA for the CDR3: TGCGCCAGCAGCTTACAGGGGGCGCAGGATACGCAGTATTTT.

This clone is a singleton in its sample. The chain has TRBV7-2 and TRBJ1-1; no clear D gene. Trimming took off 1 base at V and 4 bases at J, with 16 bases between the two ends. CDR1 and CDR2 (germline): SGHTA, FQGNSA. CDR3 size: 16 residues. This CDR3 is CASSLEGRIGGTEAFF. The CDR3 coding sequence is TGTGCCAGCAGCTTAGAAGGGAGGATAGGTGGCACTGAAGCTTTCTTT.

The J gene is TRBJ1-1, the V gene TRBV18; perhaps TRBD1 as D (5 bases). The germline gives CDR1 KGHSH, CDR2 LQKENI. The CDR3 is 15 amino acids. V was shortened by 2 bases and J by 5 bases, with 15 bases between the two germline ends. The CDR3, as DNA: TGTGCCAGCTCACCAGGGACGGAGGGTTGGACTGAAGCTTTCTTT. Residues: CASSPGTEGWTEAFF.

A few counts support this clone. This sequence joins TRBV6-5 and TRBJ2-2, with D possibly TRBD2 on 6 matching bases. The CDR3 is made up of 14 amino acids. The V end was cut by 6 bases, the J end by 5 bases, with 13 bases between. Germline values: CDR1 MNHEY, CDR2 SVGAGI. This CDR3 is CASRTGVSTGELFF. The CDR3 bases are TGTGCCAGCAGGACGGGAGTTAGTACCGGGGAGCTGTTTTTT.

Only a few counts were recorded for this clone. This chain links TRBV12-3 or TRBV12-4 with TRBJ1-1, with D unclear. CDR3 length equals 13 residues. Trimming took off 6 bases at V and 1 base at J, with 9 bases between the two ends. Here the CDR3 DNA reads TGTGCCAGCAGGCTACTGAAGAACACTGAAGCTTTCTTT. Translated, it gives CASRLLKNTEAFF.

V and J are TRBV27 and TRBJ2-1, with 8 bases aligning to TRBD2. Germline lookup yields CDR1 MNHEY and CDR2 SMNVEV (reference sequence). This CDR3 has 18 residues. The ends lost 5 bases at V and 6 bases at J; junction bases unmatched: 18. The CDR3 loop reads CASSLTSGGALAINEQFF. The CDR3 coding sequence is TGTGCCAGCAGTCTAACCTCGGGGGGGGCATTAGCGATCAATGAGCAGTTCTTC.

V gene TRBV7-9 combines with J gene TRBJ2-7; 12 bases map to TRBD2. The germline gives CDR1 SEHNR, CDR2 FQNEAQ (reference sequence). Losses at the gene ends were 3 bases for V and 5 bases for J; bases not matched to a gene: 14. The CDR3 is 18 residues long. The CDR3 loop is CASSFGLAGGHTANEQYF. As DNA, the CDR3 is TGTGCCAGCAGCTTTGGTCTAGCGGGGGGGCACACGGCAAACGAGCAGTACTTC.

V and J are TRBV3-1 (or the pseudogene TRBV3-2) and TRBJ2-5; D gene uncertain. The CDR3 sequence is 14 residues long. With 0 bases removed from V and 7 bases from J, the gap between germline ends came to 12 bases. Germline assignment: CDR1 LGHDT and CDR2 YNNKEL (reference sequence). CDR3 region: CASSQDLSIRTQYF. The CDR3 bases are TGTGCCAGCAGCCAAGATCTAAGCATACGGACCCAGTACTTC.

The gene calls are TRBV28 and TRBJ1-2; 9 bases align to TRBD1. Germline V CDR1 and CDR2: MDHEN, SYDVKM. The length of the CDR3 is 16 residues. V lost 5 bases, J lost 1 base, and 8 bases stayed unmatched. The CDR3 loop reads CASSTPETGGNYGYTF. In DNA form, the CDR3 reads TGTGCCAGCAGTACGCCAGAGACAGGGGGTAACTATGGCTACACCTTC.

The V and J genes are TRBV28 and TRBJ2-7; 11 nucleotides line up with TRBD2. This CDR3 comprises 20 residues. With V trimmed by 5 bases and J by 1 base, 19 bases remained unmatched. Germline assignment: CDR1 MDHEN and CDR2 SYDVKM. The DNA of the CDR3 is TGTGCCAGCAGTGGGGCGACTAGCGGGGTTTTCTTTGACAGGTCCTACGAGCAGTACTTC. Translation gives CASSGATSGVFFDRSYEQYF.

The chain links TRBV27 to TRBJ2-7; D possibly corresponds to TRBD1 (5 bases). The germline V gene encodes CDR1 MNHEY and CDR2 SMNVEV (reference sequence). The CDR3 totals 14 residues. V lost 4 bases to trimming and J lost 3 bases, with 13 bases between them. CDR3 sequence (DNA): TGTGCCAGCAGTTCCACAGGTAGCTTCTACGAGCAGTACTTC. Protein product: CASSSTGSFYEQYF.

The chain employs TRBV15 and TRBJ2-5; TRBD2 matches 10 bases. The CDR3 sequence is 15 residues long. J lost 3 bases, V lost 5 bases, and 6 bases had no gene match. Looked up from germline, CDR1 is LNHNV and CDR2 is YYDKDF (reference sequence). CDR3 residues: CATSPSSGGEETQYF. For the CDR3, the DNA is TGTGCCACCAGCCCCTCCAGCGGGGGGGAAGAGACCCAGTACTTC.

The V gene is TRBV28, the J gene TRBJ1-4, with 8 nucleotides matching TRBD1. V dropped 6 bases and J dropped 8; count of bases not matched to a gene: 14. Per germline, CDR1 MDHEN and CDR2 SYDVKM. The CDR3 covers 16 residues. CDR3: CASRSTPDRDGEKLFF. The CDR3 DNA sequence: TGTGCCAGCAGGAGTACACCGGACAGGGACGGAGAAAAACTGTTTTTT.